Listed here are 30 T cell receptor beta chains from one sample, sequenced in a study of CD8 T cells in Susac syndrome. Roughly 0.45 to 1 ug RNA was reverse transcribed with random hexamers. TCRdb reprocessed the immunoSEQ multiplex PCR reads with MiXCR, giving one entry per CDR3 protein. The sample has roughly 150,000 distinct CDR3 sequences; over 90% are singletons. What was sequenced was CD8+ T cells from PBMCs. The receptors derive from a human donor with Susac syndrome.

The J gene is TRBJ2-2, the V gene TRBV12-3 or TRBV12-4; no clear D. This CDR3 has 12 amino acids. Trimming removed 3 bases at V and 6 bases at J, with 5 bases between. The CDR3 loop is CASSFHPGELFF. Here the CDR3 DNA reads TGTGCCAGCAGTTTTCATCCCGGGGAGCTGTTTTTT.

The V gene is TRBV28, the J gene TRBJ2-1; 8 bases map to TRBD1. Losses at the gene ends were 1 base for V and 2 bases for J; bases not matched to a gene: 4. Germline V lookup: CDR1 MDHEN, CDR2 SYDVKM. The CDR3 loop spans 16 amino acids. The CDR3 loop is CASSLFDRGPYNEQFF. For the CDR3, the DNA is TGTGCCAGCAGTTTATTTGACAGGGGCCCCTACAATGAGCAGTTCTTC.

The chain combines TRBV30 with TRBJ2-1; D gene ambiguous. From germline, CDR1 is GTSNPN and CDR2 SVGIG (reference sequence). The V end lost 0 bases, the J end lost 0 bases, and 9 bases lay between the germline ends. The CDR3 runs 15 residues. The CDR3 protein is CAWSVGEISYNEQFF. In DNA form, the CDR3 reads TGTGCCTGGAGTGTTGGAGAAATCTCCTACAATGAGCAGTTCTTC. The complete variable domain, with remaining parts taken from reference TRBV30 and TRBJ2-1, reads SQTIHQWPATLVQPVGSPLSLECTVEGTSNPNLYWYRQAAGRGLQLLFYSVGIGQISSEVPQNLSASRPQDRQFILSSKKLLLSDSGFYLCAWSVGEISYNEQFFGPGTRLTVL.

The chain joins TRBV27 to TRBJ1-2; TRBD1 is a possible D gene (6 bases). Trimming left V 0 bases short and J 5 bases short, with 13 bases between. Germline values: CDR1 MNHEY, CDR2 SMNVEV (reference sequence). This CDR3 has 15 residues. CDR3 amino acids: CASSLSGGQVYGYTF. DNA of the CDR3: TGTGCCAGCAGTTTATCTGGGGGGCAGGTTTATGGCTACACCTTC.

V gene TRBV7-9 combines with J gene TRBJ2-7; 12 bases match TRBD2. The V and J ends lost 4 bases and 2 bases, in that order; junction bases with no gene match: 6. Per germline, CDR1 SEHNR and CDR2 FQNEAQ (reference sequence). The CDR3 is made up of 16 amino acids. The CDR3 loop reads CASSSTSGSSPYEQYF. The CDR3 bases are TGTGCCAGCAGCTCGACTAGCGGGAGTTCCCCCTACGAGCAGTACTTC.

The chain recombines TRBV29-1 with TRBJ1-2; tentative D call: TRBD1 (5 bases). The CDR3 is made up of 13 amino acids. The V end lost 1 base, the J end lost 4 bases, and 10 bases lay between the germline ends. Germline lookup yields CDR1 SQVTM and CDR2 ANQGSEA. This chain's CDR3 is CSVEVGRSYGYTF. The DNA for the CDR3 is TGCAGCGTTGAAGTGGGGCGGTCCTATGGCTACACCTTC.

DNA of the CDR3: TGTGCCAGCAGCGGAAATGGGGACAGTCTCCTCGATGGCTACACCTTC. Amino acid sequence: CASSGNGDSLLDGYTF. The chain joins TRBV21-1 to TRBJ1-2; no DNA check was done on the table's D call, TRBD1. TRBV21-1 is deemed a pseudogene. The CDR3 consists of 16 residues.

The chain joins TRBV30 to TRBJ2-5; D is ambiguous. Per the germline V gene, CDR1 is GTSNPN and CDR2 is SVGIG (reference sequence). This CDR3 region has 14 residues. V was cut by 2 bases and J by 3 bases, with 13 bases left in between. The CDR3 spells CAWSLGTPEETQYF. The CDR3 nucleotides are TGTGCCTGGAGTTTGGGCACCCCTGAAGAGACCCAGTACTTC. The full variable domain, its missing parts supplied by reference TRBV30 and TRBJ2-5, is SQTIHQWPATLVQPVGSPLSLECTVEGTSNPNLYWYRQAAGRGLQLLFYSVGIGQISSEVPQNLSASRPQDRQFILSSKKLLLSDSGFYLCAWSLGTPEETQYFGPGTRLLVL.

This chain joins TRBV12-5 and TRBJ1-1, with D unresolved. V shed 7 bases and J shed 2 bases, with 8 bases lying between them. Germline CDR1 LGHNT, CDR2 FRNRAP. The CDR3 runs 12 residues. CDR3 in DNA: TGTGCTAGTGAGGATCTAAACACTGAAGCTTTCTTT. Protein product: CASEDLNTEAFF.

This clonotype has just a few counts. This chain uses TRBV30 with TRBJ2-5; D not certain. Germline V gene data show CDR1 as GTSNPN and CDR2 as SVGIG (reference sequence). V lost 1 base, J lost 5 bases, and 2 bases lay in between. The length of the CDR3 is 10 residues. Here the CDR3 reads CAWSEETQYF. The CDR3 DNA sequence: TGTGCCTGGAGTGAGGAGACCCAGTACTTC. The full variable domain, completed using reference TRBV30 and TRBJ2-5, is SQTIHQWPATLVQPVGSPLSLECTVEGTSNPNLYWYRQAAGRGLQLLFYSVGIGQISSEVPQNLSASRPQDRQFILSSKKLLLSDSGFYLCAWSEETQYFGPGTRLLVL.

V usage is TRBV20-1 and J usage is TRBJ2-1; unclear D gene. Germline assignment: CDR1 DFQATT and CDR2 SNEGSKA (reference sequence). The CDR3 loop spans 15 amino acids. V lost 4 bases and J 4 bases, leaving 17 bases between the germline ends. DNA of the CDR3: TGCAGTGCTACGGAATCTACTGCCTTTTACAATGAGCAGTTCTTC. Translated: CSATESTAFYNEQFF.

The V call is TRBV12-3 or TRBV12-4, the J call TRBJ2-1; TRBD2 agrees at 7 bases. This CDR3 is built from 13 residues. V lost 11 bases, J lost 7 bases, and 11 bases stayed unmatched. CDR3 DNA sequence: TGTGCCGTCGGGGCAGCGGGATGGAATGAGCAGTTCTTC. Protein sequence: CAVGAAGWNEQFF.

This clonotype came up once. The chain recombines TRBV6-1 with TRBJ1-5, with D tentatively TRBD1 (5 bases). The germline V and J ends were trimmed by 6 bases and 5 bases, with 5 bases remaining between them. The CDR3 spans 11 residues. CDR1 is MNHNS, CDR2 SASEGT, per germline. The CDR3 nucleotides are TGTGCCAGCAGGGGGGATCAGCCCCAGCATTTT. Translated: CASRGDQPQHF.

The J gene is TRBJ1-1, the V gene TRBV18; tentatively, D is TRBD1 (5 bases). The V gene lost 5 bases and the J gene lost 13 bases, with 11 bases spanning the gap. This CDR3 spans 10 amino acids. The germline V gene has CDR1 KGHSH and CDR2 LQKENI. CDR3 sequence: CASSGGNGFF. The CDR3 bases are TGTGCCAGCTCAGGGGGAAATGGTTTCTTT.

V gene TRBV11-2 combines with J gene TRBJ1-5, with 8 bases identical to TRBD1. V dropped 0 bases and J dropped 3; count of bases not matched to a gene: 7. Germline V lookup: CDR1 SGHAT, CDR2 FQNNGV. CDR3 size: 17 residues. CDR3 protein: CASSLEFRGQVNQPQHF. CDR3 sequence (DNA): TGTGCCAGCAGCTTAGAATTTAGGGGACAGGTCAATCAGCCCCAGCATTTT. Variable domain in full (rest from reference TRBV11-2 and TRBJ1-5): EAGVAQSPRYKIIEKRQSVAFWCNPISGHATLYWYQQILGQGPKLLIQFQNNGVVDDSQLPKDRFSAERLKGVDSTLKIQPAKLEDSAVYLCASSLEFRGQVNQPQHFGDGTRLSIL.

J is TRBJ1-5 and V is TRBV15; D is unclear. Deletions cut 3 bases from V and 4 bases from J, with 10 bases between. The CDR3 runs to 14 residues. Germline CDR1 LNHNV, CDR2 YYDKDF (reference sequence). CDR3 sequence (DNA): TGTGCCACCAGCAGTCCTATAGGGAATCAGCCCCAGCATTTT. It codes for CATSSPIGNQPQHF.

The rearrangement links TRBV2 to TRBJ2-4; unclear D gene. Trimming removed 10 bases from V and 0 bases from J, with 10 bases in between. The CDR3 consists of 13 residues. CDR1 is SNHLY and CDR2 is FYNNEI in the germline V gene. CDR3 amino acids: CATRTLAKNIQYF. The DNA of the CDR3 is TGTGCCACCCGAACTCTAGCCAAAAACATTCAGTACTTC.

CDR3 sequence reads: CASSQEPQPQGEAFF. CDR3 DNA: TGCGCCAGCAGCCAAGAGCCACAGCCTCAGGGTGAAGCTTTCTTT. The chain is built from TRBV4-1 and TRBJ1-1; maybe TRBD1 (5 bases). Trimming took off 0 bases at V and 7 bases at J, with 15 bases between the two ends. The CDR3 has 15 amino acids. Germline CDR1 is MGHRA and CDR2 is YSYEKL.

V usage is TRBV27 and J usage is TRBJ2-3; TRBD2 agrees at 16 bases. J was trimmed by 2 bases and V by 5 bases; bases with no gene match: 7. There are 18 residues in the CDR3. Germline lookup yields CDR1 MNHEY and CDR2 SMNVEV (reference sequence). The CDR3 loop reads CASSPPGLAGGYTDTQYF. CDR3 coding DNA: TGTGCCAGCAGTCCACCGGGACTAGCGGGAGGGTACACAGATACGCAGTATTTT.

The V gene is TRBV29-1, the J gene TRBJ1-1; 9 nucleotides line up with TRBD1. The germline CDR1 and CDR2 sequences are SQVTM and ANQGSEA. This CDR3 is 13 amino acids long. The junction had 5 bases not matched to a gene; V was cut back by 4 bases and J by 5 bases. CDR3 in amino acids: CSVVTGGGTEAFF. The CDR3 DNA reads TGCAGCGTTGTGACAGGGGGAGGTACTGAAGCTTTCTTT.

V is TRBV7-9 and J is TRBJ2-3; D remains ambiguous. This CDR3 spans 13 amino acids. Looked up from germline, CDR1 is SEHNR and CDR2 is FQNEAQ (reference sequence). Trimming pared 2 bases from V and 0 bases from J, leaving 3 bases between. CDR3 amino acids: CASSLYSTDTQYF. The CDR3 coding sequence is TGTGCCAGCAGCTTATACAGCACAGATACGCAGTATTTT.

CDR3 sequence (DNA): TGTGCCAGCAGCCTCGCGACCGCCAATGAGCAGTTCTTC. This encodes CASSLATANEQFF. This chain connects TRBV13 to TRBJ2-1; D gene uncertain. The CDR3 contains 13 residues. V dropped 5 bases and J dropped 6 bases, with 11 bases sitting between them. CDR1 and CDR2 from the germline V gene are PRHDT and FYEKMQ (reference sequence).

The table lists this clonotype with a count of one. This chain joins TRBV12-3 or TRBV12-4 and TRBJ2-1; D gene unclear. CDR3 length equals 12 residues. V was clipped by 3 bases and J by 10 bases, with 10 bases between them. The CDR3 spells CASSFWSTEQFF. CDR3 nucleotides: TGTGCCAGCAGTTTTTGGTCTACCGAGCAGTTCTTC.

This chain links TRBV12-3 or TRBV12-4 with TRBJ2-7; D gene uncertain. V lost 5 bases, J lost 2 bases, and 10 bases lay in between. This CDR3 contains 13 residues. The CDR3 is CASSPNPPYEQYF. The CDR3, as DNA: TGTGCCAGCAGTCCGAACCCACCCTACGAGCAGTACTTC.

The CDR3 DNA sequence: TGTGCCAGCAGCACCTACTCGACTAGCAGCCTAGACTCCCAGTACTTC. Translated: CASSTYSTSSLDSQYF. The V and J genes are TRBV7-2 and TRBJ2-5; 7 bases agree with TRBD2. Germline lookup yields CDR1 SGHTA and CDR2 FQGNSA. Losses at the gene ends were 5 bases for V and 9 bases for J; bases not matched to a gene: 18. This CDR3 spans 16 amino acids.

The V and J genes are TRBV13 and TRBJ2-7; 9 positions match TRBD1. Germline V gene sequence: CDR1 PRHDT, CDR2 FYEKMQ (reference sequence). The CDR3 contains 14 residues. V was clipped by 6 bases and J by 2 bases; unmatched bases: 5. The CDR3 nucleotides read TGTGCCAGCAGGCCGACAGGGGGGACCTACGAGCAGTACTTC. Translation: CASRPTGGTYEQYF.

The chain uses TRBV15 and TRBJ2-1; 7 bases agree with TRBD2. The CDR3 runs 16 residues. Trimming removed 2 bases from V and 8 bases from J; junction bases left unmatched: 12. Germline V gene lookup returns CDR1 LNHNV and CDR2 YYDKDF (reference sequence). The CDR3 spells CATSRSLATTVDEQFF. The CDR3 region has the DNA TGTGCCACCAGCAGATCACTAGCGACTACAGTCGATGAGCAGTTCTTC.

The chain uses TRBV18 and TRBJ2-1; D is possibly TRBD2 (6 bases). CDR1 is KGHSH, CDR2 LQKENI, per germline. CDR3 length: 16 residues. Trimming pared 4 bases from V and 7 bases from J, leaving 20 bases between. The CDR3, as DNA: TGTGCCAGCTCACGGGCGGGGCGGCAGACGGGTAATGAGCAGTTCTTC. Protein product: CASSRAGRQTGNEQFF. Full variable domain (rest looked up from reference TRBV18 and TRBJ2-1): NAGVMQNPRHLVRRRGQEARLRCSPMKGHSHVYWYRQLPEEGLKFMVYLQKENIIDESGMPKERFSAEFPKEGPSILRIQQVVRGDSAAYFCASSRAGRQTGNEQFFGPGTRLTVL.

The V and J genes are TRBV4-1 and TRBJ2-7, with D unresolved. Germline CDR1 and CDR2: MGHRA and YSYEKL. The CDR3 sequence is 13 residues long. Deletions cut 3 bases from V and 2 bases from J, with 8 bases between. The CDR3: CASSQWAAYEQYF. The CDR3 coding sequence is TGCGCCAGCAGCCAGTGGGCCGCCTACGAGCAGTACTTC.

This chain uses TRBV28 with TRBJ2-6; unclear D gene. V dropped 6 bases and J dropped 1 base, with 10 bases sitting between them. Germline CDR1 reads MDHEN; CDR2 reads SYDVKM. The CDR3 length is 15 residues. The CDR3 region is CASSWAQSGANVLTF. The CDR3 coding sequence is TGTGCCAGCAGCTGGGCACAGTCTGGGGCCAACGTCCTGACTTTC.